One sample yielded the 3 T cell receptor beta chains listed below, sequenced in a study of vaccination and CD4 T cells after COVID-19. The Oncomine TCR Beta short-read assay sequenced DNA from cultured CD4+ T cells. TCRdb called the PCR reads again in MiXCR, with one record for every CDR3 protein. The data contain 13,000 or so distinct CDR3 sequences, around two fifths of them singletons. No antigen has been assigned to these receptors. The treatment: roughly 10-day PBMC culture with coronavirus spike peptide pools or control peptides (ViraFEST assay). What was sequenced was CD4+ T cells from blood, cultured in vitro. Every receptor here comes from a human donor who had recovered from COVID-19.

This clonotype was detected only a few times. The chain couples TRBV10-3 to TRBJ1-1; 9 bases agree with TRBD1. This CDR3 region has 14 residues. CDR1 is ENHRY, CDR2 SYGVKD, per germline. V lost 2 bases, J lost 7 bases, and 5 bases stayed unmatched. Written as DNA, the CDR3 is TGTGCCATCAGTGAGCGGGGGACAGGGTATGAAGCTTTCTTT. Protein product: CAISERGTGYEAFF.

This chain joins TRBV30 and TRBJ2-5, with D possibly called TRBD1 or TRBD2 (6 bases each). The CDR3 runs 12 residues. V was cut by 5 bases and J by 5 bases, with 12 bases left in between. Germline V gene sequence: CDR1 GTSNPN, CDR2 SVGIG (reference sequence). CDR3 nucleotides: TGTGCCTGGGCCCCGGGGGCTGAGACCCAGTACTTC. This translates into CAWAPGAETQYF.

The chain carries TRBV2 and TRBJ2-3, with TRBD2 identical over 10 bases. The CDR3 runs 14 residues. The junction had 4 bases not matched to a gene; V was cut back by 5 bases and J by 5 bases. Germline CDR1 SNHLY, CDR2 FYNNEI. This chain's CDR3 is CASSLAGALDTQYF. In nucleotides, the CDR3 is TGTGCCAGCAGTCTAGCGGGGGCCTTAGATACGCAGTATTTT.